This TCR beta chain was sequenced for a study of T-cell memory formation after mild COVID-19. Study overall: TCR clusters showed largely donor specificity.

Each CDR3 protein gets one entry after TCRdb re-called the 5' RACE reads with MiXCR. Of over 130,000 distinct CDR3 sequences listed, 14% to 15% are singletons. There are 12 residues in the CDR3. Trimming removed 0 bases from V and 10 bases from J, with 5 bases in between. In germline, CDR1 is SGHDT, CDR2 YYEEEE. This clonotype was sampled from an adult woman who had mild COVID-19 (a few samples of this study predate the infection). Cell type and time point are not known. The sequenced sample consisted of PBMCs or a T cell subset sorted from them (not recorded which). The J gene is TRBJ1-6, the V gene TRBV5-6; D is uncertain. CDR3 sequence: CASSLASSPLHF. CDR3 DNA: TGTGCCAGCAGCTTGGCATCCTCACCCCTCCACTTT.